The T cell receptor (beta chain) described here comes from a study of Ad26.COV2.S vaccination and SARS-CoV-2 variants. The table came from immunoSEQ multiplex PCR; TCRdb's copy has only in-frame clones and leaves some out. The repertoire holds roughly 700,000 clones, with 89% as singletons. The sample's treatment: roughly 20 received Ad26.COV2.S at low or high dose, single or two shots; 5 received placebo; per-sample allocation not given. Repertoires come from day 63 after the first vaccine or placebo injection. The germline CDR1 and CDR2 sequences are MNHEY and SMNVEV (reference sequence). This CDR3 spans 16 amino acids. V was cut by 3 bases and J by 7 bases, with 16 bases left in between.

The source was peripheral blood, collected in a trial of Ad26.COV2.S vaccine versus placebo. The sequence came from a person between 18 and 65 years old who received the Ad26.COV2.S COVID-19 vaccine or a placebo. This chain uses TRBV27 with TRBJ1-6, with D tentatively TRBD1 (5 bases). CDR3: CASSLSSGRLNSPLHF. The CDR3 DNA follows: TGTGCCAGCAGTTTGTCTTCAGGGAGACTCAATTCACCCCTCCACTTT.